This TCR beta chain was identified in a study of T cells after posttransplantation cyclophosphamide. Study-level points and caveats: Recipient CMV seropositivity and CMV reactivation strongly tracked TRB clonality.

This table comes from immunoSEQ multiplex PCR, and its TCRdb copy is limited to in-frame clones, with some not included. The sample comprises about 40,000 clones, roughly 88% of which are singletons, and 2% to 2.5% rests with the top ten. Germline V gene data show CDR1 as SGHRS and CDR2 as YFSETQ. The CDR3 is made up of 14 amino acids. V lost 5 bases and J 2 bases, leaving 13 bases between the germline ends. A marrow graft followed busulfan-fludarabine conditioning, with cyclophosphamide on days +3 and +4. With regard to this clone: Its antigen is unidentified.

The chain combines TRBV5-1 with TRBJ1-2; weak D call: TRBD1 (6 bases). The sample consisted of PBMCs, taken 62 days after allogeneic stem cell transplant with posttransplant cyclophosphamide. The receptor was derived from a male patient between 60 and 69 years old who received an allogeneic stem cell transplant from a related donor and was CMV-positive. Some T cells here may be from the graft donor. The CDR3 loop is CASRREGDNYGYTF. The CDR3 nucleotides read TGCGCCAGCAGGAGAGAGGGGGACAACTATGGCTACACCTTC.